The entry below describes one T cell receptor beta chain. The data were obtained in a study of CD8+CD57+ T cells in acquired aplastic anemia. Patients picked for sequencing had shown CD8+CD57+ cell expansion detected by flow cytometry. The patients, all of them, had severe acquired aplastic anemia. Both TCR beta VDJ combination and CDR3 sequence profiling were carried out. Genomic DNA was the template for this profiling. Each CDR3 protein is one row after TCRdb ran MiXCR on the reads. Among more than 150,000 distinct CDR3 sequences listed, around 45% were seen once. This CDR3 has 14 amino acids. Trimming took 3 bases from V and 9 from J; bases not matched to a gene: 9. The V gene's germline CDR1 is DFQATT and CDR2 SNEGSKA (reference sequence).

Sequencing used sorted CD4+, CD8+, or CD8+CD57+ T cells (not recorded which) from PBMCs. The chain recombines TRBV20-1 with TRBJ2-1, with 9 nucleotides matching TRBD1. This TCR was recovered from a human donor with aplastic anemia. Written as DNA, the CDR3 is TGCAGTGCTAGCTCCGGGACAGGGTTAGGTGAGCAGTTCTTC. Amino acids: CSASSGTGLGEQFF.